Listed below are T cell receptor beta chains from one sample, sequenced in a study of shared clonotypes between healthy human individuals. Assay: immunoSEQ multiplex PCR; the TCRdb copy retains only in-frame clones and omits some. Among approximately 2.5 million clones listed, over 85% were seen once. Sample: naive CD4+ T cells sorted from blood. The source of these receptors is a man aged 18 to 29 in good health. The CDR3 runs from the conserved cysteine through the conserved F or W. The D gene is left open where the match is weak. Size is stated for part of the rows, as once, few or many counts, or as a class when the clone is expanded.

>TRBV11-2|.|15|.|TRBJ1-4
CASSLTGTINEKLFF
TGTGCCAGCAGTCTTACCGGGACCATAAATGAAAAACTGTTTTTT
>TRBV6-6|.|14|.|TRBJ2-3
CASVISTATDTQYF
TGTGCCAGCGTGATTTCGACAGCCACAGATACGCAGTATTTT
>TRBV6-6|.|13|.|TRBJ1-3
CASNGQRGNTIYF
TGTGCCAGCAATGGCCAGAGAGGAAACACCATATATTTT
>TRBV7-8|.|18|.|TRBJ2-3
CASSLGGYGIGSTDTQYF
TGTGCCAGCAGCTTAGGCGGATATGGGATTGGGAGCACAGATACGCAGTATTTT
>TRBV27|TRBD1|19|.|TRBJ1-6
CASSQSRDRLSSYNSPLHF
TGTGCCAGCAGCCAATCCCGGGACAGGCTAAGCTCCTATAATTCACCCCTCCACTTT
>TRBV4-1|.|15|.|TRBJ2-7
CASSQDQTLSYEQYF
TGCGCCAGCAGCCAAGACCAGACCCTCTCCTACGAGCAGTACTTC
>TRBV5-1|TRBD2|15|once|TRBJ2-7
CASSPSGLLSYEQYF
TGCGCCAGCAGCCCCTCGGGACTACTTTCCTACGAGCAGTACTTC
>TRBV28|TRBD1|14|.|TRBJ1-3
CASTRQGAGNTIYF
TGTGCCAGCACTAGACAGGGGGCTGGAAACACCATATATTTT
>TRBV11-2|TRBD2|15|.|TRBJ2-1
CASSLELAGYPEQFF
TGTGCCAGCAGCTTAGAACTAGCGGGATATCCTGAGCAGTTCTTC
>TRBV28|TRBD1|17|.|TRBJ1-4
CASSSSGRGREGEKLFF
TGTGCCAGCAGTTCCTCGGGCAGGGGGCGGGAAGGGGAAAAACTGTTTTTT
>TRBV5-1|.|16|.|TRBJ2-6
CASSLPQGSGANVLTF
TGCGCCAGCAGCCTCCCCCAGGGGTCCGGGGCCAACGTCCTGACTTTC
>TRBV5-5|TRBD2|15|.|TRBJ2-5
CASSLGLAGGETQYF
TGTGCCAGCAGCCTGGGACTAGCAGGGGGAGAGACCCAGTACTTC
>TRBV4-1|.|17|.|TRBJ1-1
CASSQDHTRREDTEAFF
TGCGCCAGCAGCCAAGATCATACCCGACGGGAGGACACTGAAGCTTTCTTT
>TRBV5-1|.|14|.|TRBJ1-4
CASTPSLGDEKLFF
TGCGCCAGCACCCCGTCGTTGGGGGATGAAAAACTGTTTTTT
>TRBV6-6|TRBD2|14|.|TRBJ2-7
CASRTGTSAYEQYF
TGTGCCAGCAGAACCGGGACTAGCGCCTACGAGCAGTACTTC
>TRBV10-3|TRBD1|13|few|TRBJ1-2
CAITEDRGYGYTF
TGTGCCATCACCGAAGACAGGGGTTATGGCTACACCTTC
>TRBV5-1|TRBD2|16|.|TRBJ2-5
CASSPTSGGARETQYF
TGCGCCAGCAGCCCGACTAGCGGGGGGGCCCGGGAGACCCAGTACTTC
>TRBV6-6|.|14|.|TRBJ1-1
CASHPPKGNTEAFF
TGTGCCAGCCATCCCCCCAAGGGGAACACTGAAGCTTTCTTT
>TRBV6-6|.|13|.|TRBJ1-2
CASTLGTSGGYTF
TGTGCCAGCACCCTAGGGACGTCGGGCGGCTACACCTTC
>TRBV6-5|.|16|.|TRBJ1-1
CASRYAGHQGNTEAFF
TGTGCCAGCAGATACGCGGGACACCAGGGGAACACTGAAGCTTTCTTT
>TRBV4-3|.|13|.|TRBJ1-3
CASSREYGNTIYF
TGCGCCAGCAGCAGGGAGTATGGAAACACCATATATTTT
>TRBV19|.|12|.|TRBJ2-3
CASSILQGTQYF
TGTGCCAGTAGTATTCTACAGGGAACGCAGTATTTT
>TRBV28|.|16|.|TRBJ1-6
CASSPFTGENNSPLHF
TGTGCCAGCAGTCCGTTTACGGGGGAGAATAATTCACCCCTCCACTTT
>TRBV19|TRBD1|14|.|TRBJ1-6
CASRPGTGVSPLHF
TGTGCCAGTAGGCCGGGGACAGGGGTTTCACCCCTCCACTTT
>TRBV4-1|TRBD1|14|.|TRBJ2-7
CASSPRDRPLEQYF
TGCGCCAGCAGCCCCCGGGACAGGCCTCTCGAGCAGTACTTC
>TRBV19|TRBD2|15|.|TRBJ2-3
CASSQLAGVGDTQYF
TGTGCCAGTAGTCAGCTAGCGGGAGTTGGAGATACGCAGTATTTT
>TRBV7-2|.|16|.|TRBJ2-1
CASSPLGRSSYNEQFF
TGTGCCAGCAGCCCCCTGGGCAGAAGCTCCTACAATGAGCAGTTCTTC
>TRBV5-4|TRBD1|15|.|TRBJ2-1
CASSPDRGTYNEQFF
TGTGCCAGCAGCCCCGACAGGGGAACCTACAATGAGCAGTTCTTC
>TRBV6-5|.|15|.|TRBJ1-1
CASSYDPGVNTEAFF
TGTGCCAGCAGTTACGACCCGGGAGTGAACACTGAAGCTTTCTTT
>TRBV5-1|.|16|.|TRBJ2-5
CASSPGGQLFQETQYF
TGCGCCAGCAGCCCCGGGGGGCAGTTATTCCAAGAGACCCAGTACTTC
>TRBV2|.|12|.|TRBJ2-6
CASSLAANVLTF
TGTGCCAGCAGCCTGGCGGCCAACGTCCTGACTTTC
>TRBV30|.|14|.|TRBJ2-5
CAWSGGSPLETQYF
TGTGCCTGGAGTGGAGGGAGTCCACTTGAGACCCAGTACTTC
>TRBV4-1|TRBD2|15|.|TRBJ2-1
CASSQGIGQRGEQFF
TGCGCCAGCAGCCAAGGTATAGGGCAGCGGGGTGAGCAGTTCTTC
>TRBV10-2|TRBD2|16|.|TRBJ2-5
CASSESTSGGQETQYF
TGCGCCAGCAGTGAGTCGACTAGCGGGGGCCAAGAGACCCAGTACTTC
>TRBV5-4|TRBD2|14|.|TRBJ2-7
CASSSAGGRDEQYF
TGTGCCAGCAGCTCGGCGGGAGGGCGGGACGAGCAGTACTTC
>TRBV6-1|.|13|.|TRBJ1-1
CASTEGGWTEAFF
TGTGCCAGCACCGAAGGGGGTTGGACTGAAGCTTTCTTT
>TRBV5-1|TRBD2|16|.|TRBJ2-1
CASSWSGGSSLNEQFF
TGCGCCAGCAGCTGGTCGGGAGGCTCCTCCCTCAATGAGCAGTTCTTC
>TRBV13|.|13|.|TRBJ2-5
CASSPRLQETQYF
TGTGCCAGCAGCCCGCGGCTCCAAGAGACCCAGTACTTC
>TRBV7-9|.|14|.|TRBJ2-7
CASSLGQQTYEQYF
TGTGCCAGCAGCCTTGGACAGCAAACCTACGAGCAGTACTTC
>TRBV6-1|TRBD1|18|.|TRBJ1-6
CASSGPRGAGSYNSPLHF
TGTGCCAGCAGTGGGCCCAGGGGGGCCGGCTCCTATAATTCACCCCTCCACTTT
>TRBV30|.|12|.|TRBJ2-7
CAWSGALLEQYF
TGTGCCTGGAGTGGGGCACTCCTCGAGCAGTACTTC
>TRBV6-5|TRBD2|16|.|TRBJ2-3
CASSYNPASGSDTQYF
TGTGCCAGCAGTTACAATCCGGCTAGCGGGAGTGATACGCAGTATTTT
>TRBV14|.|12|.|TRBJ2-7
CASSQDRLRSYF
TGTGCCAGCAGCCAAGATCGACTACGATCCTACTTC
>TRBV6-5|TRBD2|15|.|TRBJ2-7
CASTPGTSGKREQYF
TGTGCCAGCACTCCCGGGACTAGCGGGAAACGCGAGCAGTACTTC
>TRBV5-5|.|13|.|TRBJ2-7
CASSVQGSYEQYF
TGTGCCAGCAGCGTCCAAGGCTCCTACGAGCAGTACTTC
>TRBV5-4|.|16|.|TRBJ2-1
CASSPSRGGEYNEQFF
TGTGCCAGCAGCCCCTCGAGAGGCGGGGAATACAATGAGCAGTTCTTC
>TRBV11-2|.|14|.|TRBJ2-3
CASSFTFQGYTQYF
TGTGCCAGCAGCTTTACCTTTCAGGGGTATACGCAGTATTTT
>TRBV6-6|TRBD1|14|.|TRBJ1-1
CASSPGQGGTEAFF
TGTGCCAGCAGTCCCGGACAGGGTGGCACTGAAGCTTTCTTT
>TRBV30|.|16|once|TRBJ2-1
CAWSVNAGWGYNEQFF
TGTGCCTGGAGTGTGAACGCGGGATGGGGCTACAATGAGCAGTTCTTC
>TRBV2|.|13|.|TRBJ1-2
CASKPDGNYGYTF
TGTGCCAGCAAACCGGACGGAAACTATGGCTACACCTTC
>TRBV19|.|17|.|TRBJ2-3
CASSSISLGPSTDTQYF
TGTGCCAGTAGTTCCATCAGCCTCGGACCTAGCACAGATACGCAGTATTTT
>TRBV11-2|TRBD2|16|.|TRBJ2-1
CASSLTGTSSYNEQFF
TGTGCCAGCAGCCTCACCGGGACTAGCAGTTACAATGAGCAGTTCTTC
>TRBV5-4|.|14|.|TRBJ2-5
CASTPGGRFETQYF
TGTGCCAGCACCCCAGGGGGGAGATTTGAGACCCAGTACTTC
>TRBV5-1|.|12|.|TRBJ1-2
CASSLGGEGYTF
TGCGCCAGCAGCTTGGGAGGGGAAGGCTACACCTTC
>TRBV6-5|.|13|.|TRBJ2-3
CASSSDPRDTQYF
TGTGCCAGCAGTTCTGACCCAAGGGATACGCAGTATTTT
>TRBV27|TRBD1|16|.|TRBJ2-7
CASSRTGTGDSYEQYF
TGTGCCAGCAGTAGAACCGGGACAGGGGACTCCTACGAGCAGTACTTC
>TRBV19|.|12|.|TRBJ2-3
CASIEQPDTQYF
TGTGCCAGTATTGAGCAGCCAGATACGCAGTATTTT
>TRBV6-5|.|13|.|TRBJ1-6
CASSYGGISPLHF
TGTGCCAGCAGTTACGGGGGGATTTCACCCCTCCACTTT
>TRBV4-1|.|13|.|TRBJ2-5
CASSQAAGETQYF
TGCGCCAGCAGCCAAGCGGCCGGAGAGACCCAGTACTTC
>TRBV6-5|TRBD2|15|.|TRBJ2-1
CASSLLAGGYNEQFF
TGTGCCAGCAGTCTTCTAGCGGGAGGGTACAATGAGCAGTTCTTC